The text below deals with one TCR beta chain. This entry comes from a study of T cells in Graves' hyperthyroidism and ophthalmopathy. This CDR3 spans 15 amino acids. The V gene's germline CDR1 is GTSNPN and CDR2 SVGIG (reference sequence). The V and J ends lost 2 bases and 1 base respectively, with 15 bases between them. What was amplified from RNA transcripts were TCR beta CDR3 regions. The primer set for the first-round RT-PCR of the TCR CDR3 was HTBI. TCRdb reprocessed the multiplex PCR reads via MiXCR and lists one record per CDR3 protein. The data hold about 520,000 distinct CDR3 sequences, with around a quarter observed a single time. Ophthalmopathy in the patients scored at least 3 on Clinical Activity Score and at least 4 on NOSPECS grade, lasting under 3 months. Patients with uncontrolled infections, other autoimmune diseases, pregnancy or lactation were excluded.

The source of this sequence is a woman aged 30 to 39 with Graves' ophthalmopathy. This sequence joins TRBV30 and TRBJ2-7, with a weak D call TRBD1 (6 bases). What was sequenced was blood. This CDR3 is CAWSLHREWSYEQYF. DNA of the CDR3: TGTGCCTGGAGTCTGCACAGGGAGTGGTCCTACGAGCAGTACTTC. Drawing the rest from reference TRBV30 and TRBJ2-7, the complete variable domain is SQTIHQWPATLVQPVGSPLSLECTVEGTSNPNLYWYRQAAGRGLQLLFYSVGIGQISSEVPQNLSASRPQDRQFILSSKKLLLSDSGFYLCAWSLHREWSYEQYFGPGTRLTVT.